One and the same sample provided the 8 T cell receptor beta chains below, sequenced in a study of blood T cell repertoires in COVID-19 (dated by TCRdb to 2020 to 2021). The library was prepared using the immunoSEQ multiplex PCR assay. TCRdb's version of the immuneACCESS table is confined to in-frame rearrangements and falls short of the full clone set. An unresolved V gene accounts for under half of the shortfall where checked; the remainder is of unknown origin. A total of under 500,000 clones appear in this sample, roughly 91% of them only once. In total, the top ten clones hold around 4.5% of the sample. The sample was peripheral blood. Receptors were obtained from a woman under 40 with acute or convalescent COVID-19.

To note about this clone: The junction departs from germline at one end; a sequencing error may be responsible. V is TRBV30 and J is TRBJ1-6; D is perhaps TRBD1 (5 bases). From germline, CDR1 is GTSNPN and CDR2 SVGIG (reference sequence). The CDR3 is 11 residues long. The CDR3 spells CAWSSGGDCQF. The CDR3 nucleotides read TGTGCCTGGAGTAGCGGGGGTGATTGCCAATTT.

This chain joins TRBV3-1 (or the pseudogene TRBV3-2) and TRBJ1-2; 10 nucleotides match TRBD1. CDR1 and CDR2 (germline): LGHDT, YNNKEL (reference sequence). There are 16 residues in the CDR3. V was clipped by 0 bases and J by 2 bases; unmatched bases: 3. The CDR3 coding sequence is TGTGCCAGCAGCCAAGATGGGACAGGGGAGAACTATGGCTACACCTTC. Residues: CASSQDGTGENYGYTF.

V is TRBV11-3 and J is TRBJ2-3; 8 bases fit TRBD2. The germline gives CDR1 SGHNT, CDR2 YENEEA. The CDR3 has 15 amino acids. V lost 3 bases and J lost 6; bases outside the gene matches: 8. The CDR3 nucleotides read TGTGCCAGCAGCTTCGGGGGGGCCAAGGGCGATACGCAGTATTTT. Its translation: CASSFGGAKGDTQYF.

The chain couples TRBV5-1 to TRBJ2-1; 10 bases are shared with TRBD2. Germline CDR1 SGHRS, CDR2 YFSETQ. Germline trimming cut 1 base from V and 3 bases from J; bases unmatched to any gene: 4. CDR3 length: 16 amino acids. In DNA, the CDR3 is TGCGCCAGCAGCTTGCTTGCTAGCGGGGGCTACAATGAGCAGTTCTTC. It yields the protein CASSLLASGGYNEQFF.

This clone has a handful of counts. The chain links TRBV28 to TRBJ1-1; no clear D gene. Trimming shortened V by 2 bases and J by 0 bases, and 10 bases separated the two germline ends. Germline assignment: CDR1 MDHEN and CDR2 SYDVKM. This CDR3 contains 15 residues. The CDR3 region has the DNA TGTGCCAGCAGTTTACCCCTTCTTCTGAACACTGAAGCTTTCTTT. Translation gives CASSLPLLLNTEAFF.

The chain is built from TRBV2 and TRBJ1-1; 9 nucleotides agree with TRBD1. J gave up 0 bases and V 6 bases, and 2 bases lay outside the gene matches. CDR1 and CDR2 (germline): SNHLY, FYNNEI. CDR3 length: 14 amino acids. CDR3 DNA: TGTGCCAGCAGGGGACAGGGTTTGAACACTGAAGCTTTCTTT. As protein: CASRGQGLNTEAFF.

The chain uses TRBV6-2 or TRBV6-3 and TRBJ1-4; tentatively, D is TRBD1 (6 bases). V lost 6 bases to trimming and J lost 3 bases, with 17 bases between them. CDR1 and CDR2 from the germline V gene are MNHEY and SVGEGT. CDR3 length: 16 residues. Here the CDR3 reads CASSLLPRGPNEKLFF. As DNA, the CDR3 is TGTGCCAGCAGCCTCTTACCGCGGGGGCCTAATGAAAAACTGTTTTTT.

The chain couples TRBV10-3 to TRBJ1-1, with 9 bases that match TRBD1. This CDR3 spans 15 amino acids. Germline trimming cut 5 bases from V and 4 bases from J; bases unmatched to any gene: 8. CDR1 is ENHRY, CDR2 SYGVKD, per germline. The CDR3 reads CAISRGQGKGTEAFF. The CDR3 region has the DNA TGTGCCATCAGTAGGGGACAGGGAAAAGGCACTGAAGCTTTCTTT.